These T cell receptor beta chains were read from a single sample in a study of cytomegalovirus exposure and HLA in healthy donors. Repertoires were generated with immunoSEQ multiplex PCR, while TCRdb's copy carries only in-frame clones and drops some. The repertoire holds fewer than 200,000 clones, approximately 89% seen once, with around 10% in the top ten. Material for sequencing was PBMCs. These receptor sequences come from a young woman in good health and CMV-seropositive. The CDR3 runs from the conserved cysteine through the conserved F or W. The D gene is left open where the match is weak. Clone size is shown for a subset of rows, as once, few, many or a class of expanded clone.

d_call,j_call,clone_size,v_call,cdr3_nt,cdr3_aa
.,TRBJ1-5,few,TRBV2,TGTGCCAGCAGTACGGCAGGTTCAGCTCAGCCCCAGCATTTT,CASSTAGSAQPQHF
TRBD2,TRBJ2-3,.,TRBV12-5,TGTGCTACCCCAACCCCGGGACTAGCGAGCACAGATACGCAGTATTTT,CATPTPGLASTDTQYF
.,TRBJ2-3,.,TRBV30,TGTGCCTGGAAGGGGTGGCTTAGCACAGATACGCAGTATTTT,CAWKGWLSTDTQYF
TRBD2,TRBJ2-7,.,TRBV5-4,TGTGCCAGCACCACTTCCGCGGGAGCCGACCTGGAGGAGCAGTACTTC,CASTTSAGADLEEQYF
.,TRBJ2-7,.,TRBV4-1,TGCGCCAGCAGCCAAGATCGCCGGGAGCAGTACTTC,CASSQDRREQYF
TRBD1,TRBJ2-7,.,TRBV9,TGTGCCAGCAGCTCCAGCACGGGACAGGTGACGCGCGAGCAGTACTTC,CASSSSTGQVTREQYF
TRBD1,TRBJ1-2,.,TRBV7-8,TGTGCCAGCAGCGGCAGGACAGGCTTTGGGGGCTACACCTTC,CASSGRTGFGGYTF
.,TRBJ2-7,.,TRBV5-4,TGTGCCAGCAGCCCACCGGGTAAAACCTACGAGCAGTACTTC,CASSPPGKTYEQYF
TRBD2,TRBJ2-1,.,TRBV7-2,TGTGCCAGCAGCTTTTTATTAGCGGGTCACAATGAGCAGTTCTTC,CASSFLLAGHNEQFF
.,TRBJ1-5,.,TRBV27,TGTGCCAGCAGTTTAGGGTCGGGTAATCAGCCCCAGCATTTT,CASSLGSGNQPQHF
.,TRBJ2-2,.,TRBV28,TGTGCCAGCAGTTTAATCCTCACCGGGGAGCTGTTTTTT,CASSLILTGELFF
.,TRBJ1-5,.,TRBV30,TGTGCCTGGAGTGTACAGGGCAATCAGCCCCAGCATTTT,CAWSVQGNQPQHF
TRBD2,TRBJ2-4,.,TRBV28,TGTGCCAGCAGTTTAGATCGTCGGCGGGAGGACCGATTAGCCAAAAACATTCAGTACTTC,CASSLDRRREDRLAKNIQYF
.,TRBJ2-7,.,TRBV11-2,TGTGCCAGCAGACCAACTAGCTCCTACGAGCAGTACTTC,CASRPTSSYEQYF
.,TRBJ1-1,.,TRBV2,TGTGCCAGCAAGATGCTAAACACTGAAGCTTTCTTT,CASKMLNTEAFF
.,TRBJ1-2,.,TRBV18,TGTGCCAGCTCACCAACGGGAAACTATGGCTACACCTTC,CASSPTGNYGYTF
TRBD1,TRBJ1-2,once,TRBV7-9,TGTGCCAGCAGCTTAGGACAGGGCAGCTATGGCTACACCTTC,CASSLGQGSYGYTF
.,TRBJ1-4,.,TRBV28,TGTGCCAGCAGTTTGTCGGGTTCGGGTGAAAAACTGTTTTTT,CASSLSGSGEKLFF
TRBD2,TRBJ2-3,once,TRBV7-7,TGTGCTAGCAGCTTAGCGGGCCGCACAGATACGCAGTATTTT,CASSLAGRTDTQYF
.,TRBJ2-2,.,TRBV7-9,TGTGCCAGCAGCTTCTCGGGGGACACCGGGGAGCTGTTTTTT,CASSFSGDTGELFF